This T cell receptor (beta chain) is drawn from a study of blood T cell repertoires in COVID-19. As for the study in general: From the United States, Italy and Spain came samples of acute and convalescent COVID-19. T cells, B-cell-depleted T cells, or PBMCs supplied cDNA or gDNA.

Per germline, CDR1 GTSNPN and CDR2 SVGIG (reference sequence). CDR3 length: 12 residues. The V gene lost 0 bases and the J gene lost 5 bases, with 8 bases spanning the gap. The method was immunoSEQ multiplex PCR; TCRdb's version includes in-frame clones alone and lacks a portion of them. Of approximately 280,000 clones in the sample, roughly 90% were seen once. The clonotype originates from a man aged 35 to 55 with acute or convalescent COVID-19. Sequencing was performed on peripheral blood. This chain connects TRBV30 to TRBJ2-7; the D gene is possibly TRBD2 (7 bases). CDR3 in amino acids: CAWSVGGDEQYF. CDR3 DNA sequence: TGTGCCTGGAGTGTAGGGGGGGACGAGCAGTACTTC.